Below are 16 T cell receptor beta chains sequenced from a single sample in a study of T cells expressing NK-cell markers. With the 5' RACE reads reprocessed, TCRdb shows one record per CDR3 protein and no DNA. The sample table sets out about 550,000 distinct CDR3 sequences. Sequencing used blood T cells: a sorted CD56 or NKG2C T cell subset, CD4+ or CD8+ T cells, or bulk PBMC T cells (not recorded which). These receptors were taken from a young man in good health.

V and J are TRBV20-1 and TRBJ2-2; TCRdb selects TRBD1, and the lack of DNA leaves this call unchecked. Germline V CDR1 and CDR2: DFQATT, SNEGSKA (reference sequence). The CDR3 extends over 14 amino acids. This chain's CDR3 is CSARSDREPGELFF.

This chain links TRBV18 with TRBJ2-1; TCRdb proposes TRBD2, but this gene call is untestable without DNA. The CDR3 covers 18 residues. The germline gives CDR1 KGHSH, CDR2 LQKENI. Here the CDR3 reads CASSPTRGLAGDYNEQFF.

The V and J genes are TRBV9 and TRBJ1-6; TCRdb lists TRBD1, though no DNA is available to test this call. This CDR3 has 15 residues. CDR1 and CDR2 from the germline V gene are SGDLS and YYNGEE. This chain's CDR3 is CASSRTGTGDSPLHF.

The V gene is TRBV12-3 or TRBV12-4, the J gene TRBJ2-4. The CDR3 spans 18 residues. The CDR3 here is CASSQTPPLSIAKNIQYF.

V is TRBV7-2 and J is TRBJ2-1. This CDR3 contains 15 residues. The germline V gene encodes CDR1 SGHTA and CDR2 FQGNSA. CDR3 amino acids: CASSLGVYNYNEQFF.

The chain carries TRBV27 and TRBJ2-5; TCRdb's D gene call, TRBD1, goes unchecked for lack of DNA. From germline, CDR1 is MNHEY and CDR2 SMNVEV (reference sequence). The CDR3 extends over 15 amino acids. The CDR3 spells CASSPMDRVGETQYF.

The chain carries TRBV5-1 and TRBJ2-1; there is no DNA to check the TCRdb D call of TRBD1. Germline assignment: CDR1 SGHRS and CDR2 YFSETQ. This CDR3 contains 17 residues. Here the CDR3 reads CASSGWGRESSYNEQFF. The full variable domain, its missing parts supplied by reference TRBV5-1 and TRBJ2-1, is KAGVTQTPRYLIKTRGQQVTLSCSPISGHRSVSWYQQTPGQGLQFLFEYFSETQRNKGNFPGRFSGRQFSNSRSEMNVSTLELGDSALYLCASSGWGRESSYNEQFFGPGTRLTVL.

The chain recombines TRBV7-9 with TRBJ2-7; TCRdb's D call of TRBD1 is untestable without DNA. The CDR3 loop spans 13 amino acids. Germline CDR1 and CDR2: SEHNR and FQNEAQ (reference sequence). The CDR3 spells CASSPGWSYEQYF.

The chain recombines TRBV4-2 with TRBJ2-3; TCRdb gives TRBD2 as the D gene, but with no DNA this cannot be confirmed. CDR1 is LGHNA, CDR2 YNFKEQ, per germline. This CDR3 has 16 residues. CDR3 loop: CASSQPKREGTDTQYF.

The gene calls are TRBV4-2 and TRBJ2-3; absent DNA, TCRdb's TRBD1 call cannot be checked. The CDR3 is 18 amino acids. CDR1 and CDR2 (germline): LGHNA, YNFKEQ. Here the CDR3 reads CASSQASTGRGDTDTQYF.

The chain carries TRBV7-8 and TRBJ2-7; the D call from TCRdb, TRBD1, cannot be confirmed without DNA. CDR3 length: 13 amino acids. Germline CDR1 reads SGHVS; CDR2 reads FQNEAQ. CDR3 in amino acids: CASSPLRTREQYF.

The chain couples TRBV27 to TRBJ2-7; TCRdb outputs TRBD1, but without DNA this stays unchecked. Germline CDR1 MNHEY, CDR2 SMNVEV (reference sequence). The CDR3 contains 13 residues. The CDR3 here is CASSNRGIYEQYF.

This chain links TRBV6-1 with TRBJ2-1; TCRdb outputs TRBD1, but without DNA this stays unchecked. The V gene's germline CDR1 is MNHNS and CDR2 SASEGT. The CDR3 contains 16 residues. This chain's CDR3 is CASNQGQGILYNEQFF.

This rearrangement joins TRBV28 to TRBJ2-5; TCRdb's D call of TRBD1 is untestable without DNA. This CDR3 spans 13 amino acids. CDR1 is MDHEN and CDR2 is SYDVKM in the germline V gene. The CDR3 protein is CASRSGQIETQYF.

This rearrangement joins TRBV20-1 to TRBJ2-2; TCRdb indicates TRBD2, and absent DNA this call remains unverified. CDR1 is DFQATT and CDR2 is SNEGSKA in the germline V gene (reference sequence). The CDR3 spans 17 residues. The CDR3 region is CSKGERVRPRGTGELFF.

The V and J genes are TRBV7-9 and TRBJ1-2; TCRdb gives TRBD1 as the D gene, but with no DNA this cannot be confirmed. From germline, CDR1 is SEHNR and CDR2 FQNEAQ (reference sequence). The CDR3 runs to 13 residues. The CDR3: CASSSPAYYGYTF.